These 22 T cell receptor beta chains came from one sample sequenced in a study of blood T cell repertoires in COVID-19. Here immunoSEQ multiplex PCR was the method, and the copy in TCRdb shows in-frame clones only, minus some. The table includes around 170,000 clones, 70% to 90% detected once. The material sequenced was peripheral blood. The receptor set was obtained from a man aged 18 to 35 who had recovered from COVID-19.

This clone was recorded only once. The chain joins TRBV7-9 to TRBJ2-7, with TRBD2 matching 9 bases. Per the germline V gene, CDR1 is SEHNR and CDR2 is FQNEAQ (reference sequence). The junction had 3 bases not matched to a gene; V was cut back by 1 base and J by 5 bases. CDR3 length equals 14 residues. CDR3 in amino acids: CASSLGGRGNEQYF. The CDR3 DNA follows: TGTGCCAGCAGCTTAGGCGGGAGGGGGAACGAGCAGTACTTC.

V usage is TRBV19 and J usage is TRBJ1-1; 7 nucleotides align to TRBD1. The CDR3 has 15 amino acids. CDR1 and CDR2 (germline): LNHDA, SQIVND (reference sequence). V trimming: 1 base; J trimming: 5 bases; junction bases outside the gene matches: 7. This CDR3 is CASSIGQTGRTEAFF. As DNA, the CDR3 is TGTGCCAGTAGTATAGGCCAGACAGGGCGGACTGAAGCTTTCTTT.

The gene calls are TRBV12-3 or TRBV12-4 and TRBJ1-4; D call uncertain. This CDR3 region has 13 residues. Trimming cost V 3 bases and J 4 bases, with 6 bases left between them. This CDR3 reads CASSFSLNEKLFF. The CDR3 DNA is TGTGCCAGCAGTTTTAGCCTTAATGAAAAACTGTTTTTT.

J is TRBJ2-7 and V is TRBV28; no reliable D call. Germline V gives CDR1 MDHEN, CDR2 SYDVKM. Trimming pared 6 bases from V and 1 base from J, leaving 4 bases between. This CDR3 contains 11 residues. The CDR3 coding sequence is TGTGCCAGCAGCCGGTCCTACGAGCAGTACTTC. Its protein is CASSRSYEQYF.

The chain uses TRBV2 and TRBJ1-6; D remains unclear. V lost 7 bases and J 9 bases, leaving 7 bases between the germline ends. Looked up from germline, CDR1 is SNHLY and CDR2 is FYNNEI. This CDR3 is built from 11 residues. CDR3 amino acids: CASTPGSPLHF. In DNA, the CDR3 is TGTGCCAGCACCCCCGGTTCACCCCTCCACTTT.

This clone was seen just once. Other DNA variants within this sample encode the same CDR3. The chain's CDR3 is CASSPPRGTDTQYF. The DNA for the CDR3 is TGTGCCAGCTCACCACCCCGGGGTACAGATACGCAGTATTTT. J is TRBJ2-3 and V is TRBV18, with a tentative D call TRBD2 (5 bases). CDR1 and CDR2 from the germline V gene are KGHSH and LQKENI. CDR3 length: 14 amino acids. The V and J ends lost 0 bases and 3 bases respectively, with 7 bases between them.

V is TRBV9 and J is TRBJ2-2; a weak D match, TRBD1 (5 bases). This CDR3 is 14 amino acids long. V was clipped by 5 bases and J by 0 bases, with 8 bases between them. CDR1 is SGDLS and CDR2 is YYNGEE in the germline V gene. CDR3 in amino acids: CASRRTPNTGELFF. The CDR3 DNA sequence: TGTGCCAGCAGACGGACACCGAACACCGGGGAGCTGTTTTTT.

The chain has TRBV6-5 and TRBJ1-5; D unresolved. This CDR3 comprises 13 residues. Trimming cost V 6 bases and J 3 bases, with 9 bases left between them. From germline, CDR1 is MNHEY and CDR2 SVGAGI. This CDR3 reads CASRATPNQPQHF. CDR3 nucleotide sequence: TGTGCCAGCAGAGCCACCCCCAATCAGCCCCAGCATTTT.

The CDR3 DNA reads as TGTGCCAGCAGCTTGGCAGGGGGCGCGGGGGATACGCAGTATTTT. Protein sequence: CASSLAGGAGDTQYF. The chain combines TRBV7-9 with TRBJ2-3; 8 bases match TRBD1. CDR3 length equals 15 residues. Per germline, CDR1 SEHNR and CDR2 FQNEAQ (reference sequence). Trimming removed 3 bases from V and 6 bases from J; junction bases left unmatched: 8.

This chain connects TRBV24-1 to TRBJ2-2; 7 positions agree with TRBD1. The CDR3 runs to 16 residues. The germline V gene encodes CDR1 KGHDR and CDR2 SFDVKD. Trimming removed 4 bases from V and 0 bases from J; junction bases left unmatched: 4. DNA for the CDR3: TGTGCCACCAGTGAAACCGGGACAGCGAACACCGGGGAGCTGTTTTTT. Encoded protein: CATSETGTANTGELFF.

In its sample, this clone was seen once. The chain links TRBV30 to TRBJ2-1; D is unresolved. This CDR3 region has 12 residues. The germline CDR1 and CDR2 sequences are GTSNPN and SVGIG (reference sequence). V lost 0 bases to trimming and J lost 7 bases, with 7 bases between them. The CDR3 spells CAWSVWQNEQFF. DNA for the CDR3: TGTGCCTGGAGTGTATGGCAAAATGAGCAGTTCTTC.

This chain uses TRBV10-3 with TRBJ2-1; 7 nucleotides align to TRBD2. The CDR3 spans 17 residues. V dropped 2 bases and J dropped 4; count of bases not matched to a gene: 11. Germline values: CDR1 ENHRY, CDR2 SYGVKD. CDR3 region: CAISEKNGSGLYNEQFF. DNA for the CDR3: TGTGCCATCAGTGAGAAAAACGGTAGCGGGTTATACAATGAGCAGTTCTTC.

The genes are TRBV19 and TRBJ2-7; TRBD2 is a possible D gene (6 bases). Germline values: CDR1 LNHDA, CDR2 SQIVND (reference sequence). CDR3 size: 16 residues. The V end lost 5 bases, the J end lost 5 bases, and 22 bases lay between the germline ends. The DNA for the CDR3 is TGTGCCAGTAGTCCAACGACTTGGGGAGGTCCTCACGAGCAGTACTTC. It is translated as CASSPTTWGGPHEQYF.

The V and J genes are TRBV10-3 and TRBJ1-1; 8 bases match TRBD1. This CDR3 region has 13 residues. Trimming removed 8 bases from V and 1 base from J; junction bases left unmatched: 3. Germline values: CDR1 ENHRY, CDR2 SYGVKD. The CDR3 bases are TGTGCCATCCAGGGGGCGACGAACACTGAAGCTTTCTTT. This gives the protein CAIQGATNTEAFF.

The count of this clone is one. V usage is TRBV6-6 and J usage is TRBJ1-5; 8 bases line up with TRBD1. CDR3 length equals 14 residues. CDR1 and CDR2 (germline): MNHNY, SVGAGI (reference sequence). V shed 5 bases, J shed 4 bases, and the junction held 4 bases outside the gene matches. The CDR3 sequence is CASSRDRGNQPQHF. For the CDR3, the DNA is TGTGCCAGCAGTCGTGACAGGGGAAATCAGCCCCAGCATTTT.

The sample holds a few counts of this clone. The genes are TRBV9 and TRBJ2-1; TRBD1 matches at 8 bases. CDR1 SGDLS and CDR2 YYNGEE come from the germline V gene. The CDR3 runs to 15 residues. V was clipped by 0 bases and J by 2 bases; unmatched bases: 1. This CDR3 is CASSVEQGAYNEQFF. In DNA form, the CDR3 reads TGTGCCAGCAGCGTAGAACAGGGGGCCTACAATGAGCAGTTCTTC.

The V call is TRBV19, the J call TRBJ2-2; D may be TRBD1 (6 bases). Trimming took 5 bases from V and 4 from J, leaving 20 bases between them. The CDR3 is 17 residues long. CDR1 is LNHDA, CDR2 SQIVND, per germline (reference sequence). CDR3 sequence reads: CASSSRRTASSTGELFF. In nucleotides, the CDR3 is TGTGCCAGTAGTTCTCGAAGGACAGCCTCGAGCACCGGGGAGCTGTTTTTT.

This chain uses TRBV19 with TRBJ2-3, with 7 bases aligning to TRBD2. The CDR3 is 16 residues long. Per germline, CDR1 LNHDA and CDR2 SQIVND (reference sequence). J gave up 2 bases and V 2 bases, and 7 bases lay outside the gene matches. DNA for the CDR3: TGTGCCAGTAGTATAAGGCTAGCGGAGTTCACAGATACGCAGTATTTT. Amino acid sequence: CASSIRLAEFTDTQYF.

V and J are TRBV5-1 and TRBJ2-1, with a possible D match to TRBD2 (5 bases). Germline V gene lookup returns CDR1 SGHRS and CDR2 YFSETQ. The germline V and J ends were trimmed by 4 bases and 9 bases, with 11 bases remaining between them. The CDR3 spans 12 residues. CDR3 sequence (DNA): TGCGCCAGCAGCGAGACTACGGTTGAGCAGTTCTTC. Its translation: CASSETTVEQFF.

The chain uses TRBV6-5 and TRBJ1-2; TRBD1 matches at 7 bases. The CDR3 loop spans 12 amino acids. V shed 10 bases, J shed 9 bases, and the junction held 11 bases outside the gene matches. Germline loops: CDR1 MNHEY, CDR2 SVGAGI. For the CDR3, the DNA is TGTGCCACAAGGGACAGCCAAGACCGCTACACCTTC. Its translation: CATRDSQDRYTF.

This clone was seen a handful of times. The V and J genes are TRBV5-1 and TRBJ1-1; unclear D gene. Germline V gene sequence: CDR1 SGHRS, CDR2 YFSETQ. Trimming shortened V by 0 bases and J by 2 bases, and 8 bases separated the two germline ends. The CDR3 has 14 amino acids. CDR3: CASSLDPGNTEAFF. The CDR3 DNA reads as TGCGCCAGCAGCTTGGATCCAGGAAACACTGAAGCTTTCTTT.

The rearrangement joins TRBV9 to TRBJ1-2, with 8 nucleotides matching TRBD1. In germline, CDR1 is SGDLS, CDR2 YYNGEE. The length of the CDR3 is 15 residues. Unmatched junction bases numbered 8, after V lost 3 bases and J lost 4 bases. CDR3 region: CASSAARGQAYGYTF. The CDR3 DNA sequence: TGTGCCAGCAGCGCCGCGAGGGGACAGGCCTATGGCTACACCTTC.